This T cell receptor (beta chain) appears in the sequencing data of a study of shared clonotypes between healthy human individuals. The V and J ends lost 3 bases and 1 base respectively, with 11 bases between them. The CDR3 spans 15 residues. In germline, CDR1 is KGHSH, CDR2 LQKENI. Using 200 ng DNA, about 30,000 T cell genomes, the sorted-subset replicate PCRs were run. Sequenced by immunoSEQ multiplex PCR; TCRdb stores in-frame clones only, minus some. Altogether about 1.5 million clones are present, roughly 98% being singletons, with the ten largest covering roughly 0.4%. This TCR derives from a man aged 25 to 40 in good health. This sequence joins TRBV18 and TRBJ2-3, with TRBD1 as a possible D gene (5 bases). Sequenced input: naive CD4+ T cells sorted from blood. Subset: CD45RA+ positively selected. CDR3 DNA sequence: TGTGCCAGCTCACCGGGAATGGGGCGCACAGATACGCAGTATTTT. This codes for CASSPGMGRTDTQYF.